This T cell receptor beta chain was profiled in a study of identical twins. TCRdb recomputed calls from the 5' RACE reads with MiXCR, one row per CDR3 protein. The repertoire includes fewer than 550,000 distinct CDR3 sequences, around 15% of them detected once, and roughly 0.4% sits in the top ten. These data were also reused for a study on yellow fever vaccine responses in identical twins.

This TCR came from a woman under 30 in good health. Input material: CD4+ T cells sorted from blood.

CDR3: CASRPKEGRNTEAFF. The CDR3 coding sequence is TGTGCCAGCAGGCCCAAGGAGGGCCGGAACACTGAAGCTTTCTTT. This chain joins TRBV28 and TRBJ1-1; D is unresolved. Germline V gene data show CDR1 as MDHEN and CDR2 as SYDVKM. Deletions cut 6 bases from V and 1 base from J, with 15 bases between. There are 15 residues in the CDR3.